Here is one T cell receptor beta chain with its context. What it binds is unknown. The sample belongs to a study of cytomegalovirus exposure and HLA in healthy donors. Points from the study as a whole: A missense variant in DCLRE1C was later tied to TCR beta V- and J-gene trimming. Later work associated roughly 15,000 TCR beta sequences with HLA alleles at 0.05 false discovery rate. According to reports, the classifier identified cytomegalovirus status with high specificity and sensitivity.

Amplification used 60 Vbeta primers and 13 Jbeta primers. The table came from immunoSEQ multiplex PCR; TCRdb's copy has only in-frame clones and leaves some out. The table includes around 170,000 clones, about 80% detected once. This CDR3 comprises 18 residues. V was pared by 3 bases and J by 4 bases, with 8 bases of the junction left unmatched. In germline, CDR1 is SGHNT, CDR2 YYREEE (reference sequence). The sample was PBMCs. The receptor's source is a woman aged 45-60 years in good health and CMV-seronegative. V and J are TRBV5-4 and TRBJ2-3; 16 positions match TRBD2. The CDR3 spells CASSYPGLAGGPSDTQYF. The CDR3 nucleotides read TGTGCCAGCAGCTACCCGGGACTAGCGGGGGGGCCATCAGATACGCAGTATTTT.